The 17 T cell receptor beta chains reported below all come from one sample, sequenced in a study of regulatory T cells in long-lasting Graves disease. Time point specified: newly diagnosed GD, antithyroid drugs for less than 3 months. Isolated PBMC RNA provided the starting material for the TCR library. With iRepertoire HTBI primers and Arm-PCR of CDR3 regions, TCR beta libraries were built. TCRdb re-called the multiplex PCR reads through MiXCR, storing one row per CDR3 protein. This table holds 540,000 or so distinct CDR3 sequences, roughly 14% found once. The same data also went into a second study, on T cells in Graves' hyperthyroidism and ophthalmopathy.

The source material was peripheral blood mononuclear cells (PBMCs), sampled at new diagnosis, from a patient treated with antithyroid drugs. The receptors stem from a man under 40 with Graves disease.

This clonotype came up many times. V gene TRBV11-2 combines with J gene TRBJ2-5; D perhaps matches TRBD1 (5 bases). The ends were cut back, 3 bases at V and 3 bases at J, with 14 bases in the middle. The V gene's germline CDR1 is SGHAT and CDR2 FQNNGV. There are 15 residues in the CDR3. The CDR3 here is CASSLGLHWKETQYF. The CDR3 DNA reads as TGTGCCAGCAGCTTGGGGCTTCACTGGAAAGAGACCCAGTACTTC.

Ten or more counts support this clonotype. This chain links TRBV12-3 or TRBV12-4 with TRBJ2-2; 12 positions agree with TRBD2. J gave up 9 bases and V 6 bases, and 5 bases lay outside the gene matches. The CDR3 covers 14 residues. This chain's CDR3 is CASRSSGRARELFF. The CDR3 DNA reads TGTGCCAGCAGATCTAGCGGGAGGGCCAGGGAGCTGTTTTTT.

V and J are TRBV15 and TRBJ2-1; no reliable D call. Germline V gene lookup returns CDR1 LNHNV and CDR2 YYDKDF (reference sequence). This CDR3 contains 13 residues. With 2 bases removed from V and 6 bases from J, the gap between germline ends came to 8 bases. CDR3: CATSRRSLNEQFF. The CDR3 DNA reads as TGTGCCACCAGCAGACGAAGCCTCAATGAGCAGTTCTTC. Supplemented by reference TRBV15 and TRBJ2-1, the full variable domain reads DAMVIQNPRYQVTQFGKPVTLSCSQTLNHNVMYWYQQKSSQAPKLLFHYYDKDFNNEADTPDNFQSRRPNTSFCFLDIRSPGLGDTAMYLCATSRRSLNEQFFGPGTRLTVL.

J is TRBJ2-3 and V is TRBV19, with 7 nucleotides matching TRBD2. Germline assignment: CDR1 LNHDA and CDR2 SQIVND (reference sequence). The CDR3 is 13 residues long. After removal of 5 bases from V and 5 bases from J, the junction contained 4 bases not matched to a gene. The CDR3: CASSGAGEDTQYF. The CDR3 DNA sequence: TGTGCCAGTAGTGGGGCGGGAGAAGATACGCAGTATTTT.

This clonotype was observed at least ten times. The CDR3 DNA follows: TGCAGTGCAAGCCTTAGAGAAGAGACCCAGTACTTC. Translated: CSASLREETQYF. The gene calls are TRBV20-1 and TRBJ2-5; D remains unclear. The germline V gene has CDR1 DFQATT and CDR2 SNEGSKA (reference sequence). The CDR3 covers 12 residues. Trimming shortened V by 6 bases and J by 3 bases, and 11 bases separated the two germline ends.

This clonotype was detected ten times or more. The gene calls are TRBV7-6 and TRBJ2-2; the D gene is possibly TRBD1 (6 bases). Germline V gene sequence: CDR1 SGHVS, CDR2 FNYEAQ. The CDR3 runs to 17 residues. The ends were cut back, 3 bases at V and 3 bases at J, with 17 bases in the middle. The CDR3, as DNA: TGTGCCAGCAGCTTGGGGCCCAACAGGGTTGACACCGGGGAGCTGTTTTTT. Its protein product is CASSLGPNRVDTGELFF.

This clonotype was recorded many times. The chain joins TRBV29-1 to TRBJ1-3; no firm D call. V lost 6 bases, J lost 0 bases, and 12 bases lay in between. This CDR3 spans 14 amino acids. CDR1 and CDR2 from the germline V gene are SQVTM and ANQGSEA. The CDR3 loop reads CSVRRPLSGNTIYF. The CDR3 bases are TGCAGCGTGCGACGCCCGCTCTCTGGAAACACCATATATTTT.

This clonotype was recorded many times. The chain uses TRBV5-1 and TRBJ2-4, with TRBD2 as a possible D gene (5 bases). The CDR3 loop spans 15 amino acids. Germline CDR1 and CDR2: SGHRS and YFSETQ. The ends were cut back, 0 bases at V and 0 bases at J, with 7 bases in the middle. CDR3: CASSLERLAKNIQYF. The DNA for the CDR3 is TGCGCCAGCAGCTTGGAGCGGCTAGCCAAAAACATTCAGTACTTC. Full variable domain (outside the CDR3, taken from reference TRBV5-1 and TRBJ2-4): KAGVTQTPRYLIKTRGQQVTLSCSPISGHRSVSWYQQTPGQGLQFLFEYFSETQRNKGNFPGRFSGRQFSNSRSEMNVSTLELGDSALYLCASSLERLAKNIQYFGAGTRLSVL.

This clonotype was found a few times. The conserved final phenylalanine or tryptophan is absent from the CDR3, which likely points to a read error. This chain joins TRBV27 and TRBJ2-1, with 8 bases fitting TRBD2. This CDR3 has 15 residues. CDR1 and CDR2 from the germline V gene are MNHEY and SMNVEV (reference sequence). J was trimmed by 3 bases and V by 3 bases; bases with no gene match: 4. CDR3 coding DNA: TGTGCCAGCAGTTTTCGAACTAGCGGCTACAATGAGCAGTTCCTC. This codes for CASSFRTSGYNEQFL.

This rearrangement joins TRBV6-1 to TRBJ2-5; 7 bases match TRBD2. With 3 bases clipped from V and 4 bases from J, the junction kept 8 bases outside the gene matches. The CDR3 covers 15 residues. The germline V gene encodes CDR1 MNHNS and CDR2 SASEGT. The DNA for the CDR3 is TGTGCCAGCAGTGAGGTCTTAGCGGGTCTAGAGACCCAGTACTTC. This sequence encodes CASSEVLAGLETQYF.

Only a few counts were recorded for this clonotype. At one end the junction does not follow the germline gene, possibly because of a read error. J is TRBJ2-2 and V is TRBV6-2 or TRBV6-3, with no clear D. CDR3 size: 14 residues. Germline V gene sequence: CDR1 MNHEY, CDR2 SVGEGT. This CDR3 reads CTSSWTVNTGELFF. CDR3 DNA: TGTACCAGCAGTTGGACGGTGAACACCGGGGAGCTGTTTTTT.

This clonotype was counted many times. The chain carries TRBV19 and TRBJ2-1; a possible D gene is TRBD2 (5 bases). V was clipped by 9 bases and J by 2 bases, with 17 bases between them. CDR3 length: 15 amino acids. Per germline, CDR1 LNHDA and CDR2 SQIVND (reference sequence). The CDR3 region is CASSIGERPYNEQFF. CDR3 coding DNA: TGTGCCAGCAGCATTGGGGAGCGCCCCTACAATGAGCAGTTCTTC.

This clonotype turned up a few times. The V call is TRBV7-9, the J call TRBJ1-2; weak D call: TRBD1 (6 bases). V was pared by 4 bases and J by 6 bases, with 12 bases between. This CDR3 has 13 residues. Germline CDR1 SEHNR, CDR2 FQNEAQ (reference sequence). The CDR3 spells CASSWQGLDGYTF. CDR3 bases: TGTGCCAGCAGCTGGCAGGGGTTGGATGGCTACACCTTC.

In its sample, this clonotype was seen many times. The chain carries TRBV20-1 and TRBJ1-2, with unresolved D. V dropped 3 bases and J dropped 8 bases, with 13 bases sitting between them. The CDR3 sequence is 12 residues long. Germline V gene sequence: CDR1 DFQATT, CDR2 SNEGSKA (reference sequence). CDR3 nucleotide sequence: TGCAGTGCTAGTCCCCGAGCGGGAGGCTACACCTTC. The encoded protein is CSASPRAGGYTF.

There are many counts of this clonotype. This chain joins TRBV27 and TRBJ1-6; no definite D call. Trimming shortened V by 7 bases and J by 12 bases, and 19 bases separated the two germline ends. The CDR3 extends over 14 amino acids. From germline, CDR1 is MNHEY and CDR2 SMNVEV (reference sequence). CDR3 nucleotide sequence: TGTGCCAGCAACAACGGGATCAGTCCGTTACCCCTCCACTTT. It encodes CASNNGISPLPLHF.

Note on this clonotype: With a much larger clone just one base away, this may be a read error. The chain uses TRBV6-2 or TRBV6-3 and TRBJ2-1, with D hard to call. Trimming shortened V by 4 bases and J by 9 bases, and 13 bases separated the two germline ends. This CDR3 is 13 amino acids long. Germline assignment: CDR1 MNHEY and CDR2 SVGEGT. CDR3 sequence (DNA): TGTGCCAGCAGTTTCTCACGACCCGGTGAGCAGTTCTTC. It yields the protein CASSFSRPGEQFF.

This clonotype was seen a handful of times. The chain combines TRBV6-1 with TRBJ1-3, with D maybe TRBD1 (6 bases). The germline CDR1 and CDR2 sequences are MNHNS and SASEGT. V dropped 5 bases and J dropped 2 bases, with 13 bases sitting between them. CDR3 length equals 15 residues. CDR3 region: CASSQQGGTGNTIYF. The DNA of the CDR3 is TGTGCCAGCAGTCAACAGGGTGGCACTGGAAACACCATATATTTT.